A selection of T cell receptor beta chains follows, all from one sample in a study of cytomegalovirus exposure and HLA in healthy donors. Sequencing used immunoSEQ multiplex PCR; TCRdb keeps in-frame clones, though not all of them. The sample has about 200,000 clones, approximately 85% seen once; the top ten hold over 1.3%. The sample consisted of PBMCs. The receptors stem from a woman aged 18-35 years in good health and CMV-seronegative. CDR3s include the opening cysteine and the closing phenylalanine or tryptophan. The order of the fields is D gene, clone size, V gene, J gene, CDR3 protein, CDR3 DNA. A D gene is named only where the DNA matches it firmly. Clone size is stated in some rows and not others, as once, few, many or a class when expanded.

d_call: NA
clone_size: NA
v_call: TRBV18
j_call: TRBJ1-1
cdr3_aa: CASSPGAGTMNTEAFF
cdr3_nt: TGTGCCAGCTCACCAGGGGCAGGAACCATGAACACTGAAGCTTTCTTT

d_call: NA
clone_size: NA
v_call: TRBV6-6
j_call: TRBJ1-1
cdr3_aa: CASTPQEMNTEAFF
cdr3_nt: TGTGCCAGCACCCCACAGGAAATGAACACTGAAGCTTTCTTT

d_call: NA
clone_size: few
v_call: TRBV30
j_call: TRBJ1-1
cdr3_aa: CAWGLRRTEAFF
cdr3_nt: TGTGCCTGGGGCCTCAGGAGGACTGAAGCTTTCTTT

d_call: NA
clone_size: NA
v_call: TRBV6-6
j_call: TRBJ1-5
cdr3_aa: CASSYDPWESPQHF
cdr3_nt: TGTGCCAGCAGTTACGACCCGTGGGAGAGCCCCCAGCATTTT

d_call: TRBD1
clone_size: NA
v_call: TRBV5-1
j_call: TRBJ1-1
cdr3_aa: CASRFEGTGGTEAFF
cdr3_nt: TGCGCCAGCAGATTTGAAGGGACAGGGGGCACTGAAGCTTTCTTT

d_call: TRBD2
clone_size: NA
v_call: TRBV14
j_call: TRBJ2-1
cdr3_aa: CASSQQGSGRFNEQFF
cdr3_nt: TGTGCCAGCAGCCAACAGGGTAGCGGGAGGTTTAATGAGCAGTTCTTC

d_call: TRBD1
clone_size: NA
v_call: TRBV18
j_call: TRBJ1-1
cdr3_aa: CASSTQTGGGTEAFF
cdr3_nt: TGTGCCAGCTCGACGCAGACAGGGGGCGGCACTGAAGCTTTCTTT

d_call: NA
clone_size: NA
v_call: TRBV18
j_call: TRBJ1-4
cdr3_aa: CASSSSEKLFF
cdr3_nt: TGTGCCAGCTCGTCAAGCGAAAAACTGTTTTTT

d_call: NA
clone_size: NA
v_call: TRBV9
j_call: TRBJ2-3
cdr3_aa: CASSVGSGTQYF
cdr3_nt: TGTGCCAGCAGCGTAGGCAGCGGTACGCAGTATTTT

d_call: TRBD1
clone_size: NA
v_call: TRBV5-8
j_call: TRBJ2-1
cdr3_aa: CASSLQGRPYNEQFF
cdr3_nt: TGTGCCAGCAGCTTACAGGGGCGCCCGTACAATGAGCAGTTCTTC

d_call: TRBD1
clone_size: NA
v_call: TRBV18
j_call: TRBJ1-1
cdr3_aa: CASAGQERNTEAFF
cdr3_nt: TGTGCCAGCGCCGGACAGGAACGGAACACTGAAGCTTTCTTT

d_call: NA
clone_size: NA
v_call: TRBV18
j_call: TRBJ1-1
cdr3_aa: CASSPRAGGGTEAFF
cdr3_nt: TGTGCCAGCTCACCCCGCGCGGGAGGGGGCACTGAAGCTTTCTTT

d_call: NA
clone_size: few
v_call: TRBV6-5
j_call: TRBJ2-7
cdr3_aa: CASSYSSRSEQYF
cdr3_nt: TGTGCCAGCAGTTACTCGTCCAGGTCCGAGCAGTACTTC

d_call: TRBD1
clone_size: NA
v_call: TRBV5-1
j_call: TRBJ2-7
cdr3_aa: CASSLAGTASYEQYF
cdr3_nt: TGCGCCAGCAGCTTGGCCGGGACAGCCTCGTACGAGCAGTACTTC

d_call: TRBD2
clone_size: NA
v_call: TRBV11-3
j_call: TRBJ2-1
cdr3_aa: CASSSSGGQSNEQFF
cdr3_nt: TGTGCCAGCAGCTCTAGCGGGGGGCAAAGCAATGAGCAGTTCTTC

d_call: TRBD2
clone_size: NA
v_call: TRBV4-1
j_call: TRBJ2-3
cdr3_aa: CASSQDGSGSSDTQYF
cdr3_nt: TGCGCCAGCAGCCAAGACGGGAGCGGGAGTTCAGATACGCAGTATTTT

d_call: TRBD1
clone_size: NA
v_call: TRBV7-8
j_call: TRBJ2-6
cdr3_aa: CASSSNIRTGSPGANVLTF
cdr3_nt: TGTGCCAGCAGCTCAAATATAAGGACAGGTAGCCCTGGCGCCAACGTCCTGACTTTC

d_call: TRBD2
clone_size: NA
v_call: TRBV7-3
j_call: TRBJ2-3
cdr3_aa: CASSLTSGGVADTQYF
cdr3_nt: TGTGCCAGCAGCTTGACTAGCGGGGGGGTCGCAGATACGCAGTATTTT

d_call: TRBD1
clone_size: NA
v_call: TRBV19
j_call: TRBJ1-1
cdr3_aa: CASSIQGARGTEAFF
cdr3_nt: TGTGCCAGTAGTATACAGGGGGCGAGGGGCACTGAAGCTTTCTTT

d_call: NA
clone_size: NA
v_call: TRBV29-1
j_call: TRBJ2-3
cdr3_aa: CSAKNRSDTQYF
cdr3_nt: TGCAGCGCCAAAAACAGGTCAGATACGCAGTATTTT

d_call: NA
clone_size: NA
v_call: TRBV27
j_call: TRBJ1-2
cdr3_aa: CASSLTIDQAGLGYTF
cdr3_nt: TGTGCCAGCAGTTTAACTATAGATCAGGCAGGACTTGGCTACACCTTC

d_call: NA
clone_size: NA
v_call: TRBV30
j_call: TRBJ1-3
cdr3_aa: CAWRRLGNTIYF
cdr3_nt: TGTGCCTGGAGGAGATTAGGAAACACCATATATTTT

d_call: TRBD2
clone_size: NA
v_call: TRBV5-1
j_call: TRBJ2-1
cdr3_aa: CASSSGGGGQNEQFF
cdr3_nt: TGCGCCAGCAGTTCCGGTGGCGGGGGTCAAAATGAGCAGTTCTTC

d_call: NA
clone_size: NA
v_call: TRBV27
j_call: TRBJ1-3
cdr3_aa: CASSLNRWGNTIYF
cdr3_nt: TGTGCCAGCAGTCTCAACCGGTGGGGAAACACCATATATTTT

d_call: NA
clone_size: NA
v_call: TRBV4-1
j_call: TRBJ1-2
cdr3_aa: CASSEGGADYGYTF
cdr3_nt: TGCGCCAGCAGTGAAGGGGGGGCGGACTATGGCTACACCTTC

d_call: NA
clone_size: NA
v_call: TRBV14
j_call: TRBJ2-7
cdr3_aa: CASSQDSDTKQYF
cdr3_nt: TGTGCCAGCAGCCAAGATTCCGATACTAAGCAGTACTTC

d_call: NA
clone_size: NA
v_call: TRBV7-6
j_call: TRBJ2-7
cdr3_aa: CASSLFSGDSSYEQYF
cdr3_nt: TGTGCCAGCAGCTTATTTAGCGGGGACAGCTCCTACGAGCAGTACTTC

d_call: TRBD1
clone_size: NA
v_call: TRBV19
j_call: TRBJ2-1
cdr3_aa: CASSLMQGAGWEQFF
cdr3_nt: TGTGCCAGTAGTCTCATGCAGGGGGCAGGGTGGGAGCAGTTCTTC

d_call: NA
clone_size: NA
v_call: TRBV27
j_call: TRBJ2-1
cdr3_aa: CASSSSWRGLYNEQFF
cdr3_nt: TGTGCCAGCAGCTCCTCATGGCGGGGGCTTTACAATGAGCAGTTCTTC

d_call: NA
clone_size: NA
v_call: TRBV14
j_call: TRBJ2-6
cdr3_aa: CASSVLRGSSGANVLTF
cdr3_nt: TGTGCCAGCAGCGTCCTACGAGGGAGCTCTGGGGCCAACGTCCTGACTTTC

d_call: TRBD1
clone_size: NA
v_call: TRBV7-2
j_call: TRBJ2-1
cdr3_aa: CASSLGTGVYNEQFF
cdr3_nt: TGTGCCAGCAGCCTAGGGACAGGAGTTTACAATGAGCAGTTCTTC

d_call: NA
clone_size: NA
v_call: TRBV15
j_call: TRBJ2-7
cdr3_aa: CATRANRAGNYEQYF
cdr3_nt: TGTGCCACCAGGGCCAATCGGGCAGGGAATTACGAGCAGTACTTC

d_call: NA
clone_size: few
v_call: TRBV4-1
j_call: TRBJ2-7
cdr3_aa: CASSQHERPLTSSYEQYF
cdr3_nt: TGCGCCAGCAGCCAGCACGAACGACCTTTGACTAGTTCCTACGAGCAGTACTTC

d_call: NA
clone_size: NA
v_call: TRBV27
j_call: TRBJ2-5
cdr3_aa: CASSLGAQETQYF
cdr3_nt: TGTGCCAGCAGTTTAGGGGCCCAAGAGACCCAGTACTTC

d_call: NA
clone_size: few
v_call: TRBV28
j_call: TRBJ2-5
cdr3_aa: CASSFSWGGGETQYF
cdr3_nt: TGTGCCAGCAGCTTCTCATGGGGAGGTGGAGAGACCCAGTACTTC

d_call: NA
clone_size: NA
v_call: TRBV6-5
j_call: TRBJ1-2
cdr3_aa: CASSPGDNYGYTF
cdr3_nt: TGTGCCAGCAGTCCCGGAGACAACTATGGCTACACCTTC

d_call: NA
clone_size: NA
v_call: TRBV9
j_call: TRBJ1-1
cdr3_aa: CASSVGPVNTEAFF
cdr3_nt: TGTGCCAGCAGCGTAGGTCCTGTGAACACTGAAGCTTTCTTT

d_call: TRBD1
clone_size: NA
v_call: TRBV27
j_call: TRBJ2-1
cdr3_aa: CASSSAGTGRYNEQFF
cdr3_nt: TGTGCCAGCAGTTCGGCCGGGACAGGGAGGTACAATGAGCAGTTCTTC

d_call: TRBD1
clone_size: NA
v_call: TRBV6-6
j_call: TRBJ1-2
cdr3_aa: CASSTPTGGGGYTF
cdr3_nt: TGTGCCAGCAGCACTCCTACAGGGGGCGGTGGCTACACCTTC

d_call: NA
clone_size: NA
v_call: TRBV29-1
j_call: TRBJ1-1
cdr3_aa: CSVDGGVYKGRTEAFF
cdr3_nt: TGCAGCGTTGACGGGGGGGTCTACAAGGGACGCACTGAAGCTTTCTTT

d_call: TRBD1
clone_size: NA
v_call: TRBV5-6
j_call: TRBJ1-3
cdr3_aa: CASSLTGGFSGNTIYF
cdr3_nt: TGTGCCAGCAGCTTGACAGGGGGCTTTTCTGGAAACACCATATATTTT

d_call: NA
clone_size: NA
v_call: TRBV19
j_call: TRBJ1-5
cdr3_aa: CASSITAGLGNQPQHF
cdr3_nt: TGTGCCAGTAGTATTACGGCGGGGCTGGGCAATCAGCCCCAGCATTTT

d_call: NA
clone_size: NA
v_call: TRBV28
j_call: TRBJ1-2
cdr3_aa: CASSIQGNYGYTF
cdr3_nt: TGTGCCAGCAGTATACAGGGCAACTATGGCTACACCTTC

d_call: NA
clone_size: NA
v_call: TRBV20-1
j_call: TRBJ2-1
cdr3_aa: CSVGEVLGQFF
cdr3_nt: TGCAGTGTAGGGGAGGTCTTAGGGCAGTTCTTC

d_call: TRBD2
clone_size: NA
v_call: TRBV9
j_call: TRBJ2-1
cdr3_aa: CASSVAPAGDYNEQFF
cdr3_nt: TGTGCCAGCAGCGTAGCTCCGGCGGGGGATTACAATGAGCAGTTCTTC

d_call: TRBD2
clone_size: NA
v_call: TRBV28
j_call: TRBJ2-1
cdr3_aa: CASEAGGPNEQFF
cdr3_nt: TGTGCCAGCGAAGCGGGGGGGCCCAATGAGCAGTTCTTC

d_call: NA
clone_size: NA
v_call: TRBV5-4
j_call: TRBJ2-5
cdr3_aa: CASSPGGEETQYF
cdr3_nt: TGTGCCAGCAGCCCGGGGGGCGAGGAGACCCAGTACTTC